This TCR beta chain was identified in a study of post-analysis software for immune sequencing data. Study overall: Patients with relapsing-remitting, secondary progressive and progressive-relapsing multiple sclerosis courses were all represented.

Prepared libraries of TCR beta cDNA carried unique molecular identifiers. T cells, roughly 1 to 10 million of them, yielded some 510,000 cDNA molecules. MiXCR was run by TCRdb on the PCR reads, yielding one entry per CDR3 protein. The data show about 540,000 distinct CDR3 sequences, 30% to 40% seen once. Worth noting for this clonotype: The antigen is not known.

Study findings and constraints: By F measure, samples from a shared preparation batch strongly co-clustered.

Material: blood. The source of this sequence is a girl younger than 18 with multiple sclerosis.

The CDR3 DNA follows: TGTGCCAGCAGCCCCTTAAGGGGCACTGAAGCTTTCTTT. It is translated as CASSPLRGTEAFF. The chain combines TRBV13 with TRBJ1-1; the D gene is possibly TRBD1 (5 bases). The CDR3 extends over 13 amino acids. V was shortened by 5 bases and J by 4 bases, with 11 bases between the two germline ends. Per the germline V gene, CDR1 is PRHDT and CDR2 is FYEKMQ (reference sequence).